One and the same sample provided the 29 T cell receptor beta chains below, sequenced in a study of blood T cell repertoires in COVID-19. Some clones are missing from TCRdb's copy, which holds only in-frame ones; the method was immunoSEQ multiplex PCR. Of around 500,000 clones in the sample, roughly 90% were seen once. Material: PBMCs or T cells enriched from blood (not recorded which). These TCRs come from a woman between 40 and 55 years old who had recovered from COVID-19.

The rearrangement uses TRBV6-5 and TRBJ1-1; no firm D call. The CDR3 is made up of 16 amino acids. Germline CDR1 reads MNHEY; CDR2 reads SVGAGI. The V gene lost 0 bases and the J gene lost 0 bases, with 11 bases spanning the gap. DNA for the CDR3: TGTGCCAGCAGTTACTCTGGGTACAGAGTGAACACTGAAGCTTTCTTT. As protein: CASSYSGYRVNTEAFF.

The chain employs TRBV5-6 and TRBJ2-7; maybe TRBD1 (6 bases). Germline loops: CDR1 SGHDT, CDR2 YYEEEE. CDR3 length: 17 amino acids. The V and J ends lost 4 bases and 2 bases respectively, with 22 bases between them. CDR3 nucleotides: TGTGCCAGCAGCCTTGGTCGATGGGGGCGCTCAACCTACGAGCAGTACTTC. It encodes CASSLGRWGRSTYEQYF.

The chain uses TRBV5-1 and TRBJ1-5; D unclear. Germline CDR1 reads SGHRS; CDR2 reads YFSETQ. The CDR3 is made up of 14 amino acids. V gave up 0 bases and J gave up 4 bases, with 8 bases separating them. The CDR3 loop reads CASSLGGDNQPQHF. In nucleotides, the CDR3 is TGCGCCAGCAGCTTGGGCGGTGATAATCAGCCCCAGCATTTT.

The chain carries TRBV19 and TRBJ2-5; 13 nucleotides match TRBD2. Trimming took 5 bases from V and 4 from J; bases not matched to a gene: 4. The CDR3 has 15 residues. CDR1 LNHDA and CDR2 SQIVND come from the germline V gene (reference sequence). CDR3 in amino acids: CASSGLAGEGETQYF. CDR3 sequence (DNA): TGTGCCAGTAGTGGACTAGCGGGAGAGGGAGAGACCCAGTACTTC.

This clone was counted between two and nine times. V and J are TRBV30 and TRBJ1-3; unclear D gene. CDR1 and CDR2 (germline): GTSNPN, SVGIG (reference sequence). V was pared by 3 bases and J by 0 bases, with 12 bases between. This CDR3 has 15 amino acids. DNA for the CDR3: TGTGCCTGGAGATCACAGAGTTACTCTGGAAACACCATATATTTT. Translation gives CAWRSQSYSGNTIYF.

The CDR3 coding sequence is TGTGCCAGCAGTGTCTTGTACGGACATACTGGCTACACCTTC. Protein product: CASSVLYGHTGYTF. This chain joins TRBV27 and TRBJ1-2, with D possibly being TRBD1 (5 bases). Germline loops: CDR1 MNHEY, CDR2 SMNVEV (reference sequence). There are 14 residues in the CDR3. Trimming pared 5 bases from V and 7 bases from J, leaving 17 bases between.

DNA for the CDR3: TGTGCCAGCAGCCGGGGGGCGCCCGCTGCAACTAATGAAAAACTGTTTTTT. This translates into CASSRGAPAATNEKLFF. The V and J genes are TRBV11-3 and TRBJ1-4, with a tentative D call TRBD1 (6 bases). Trimming stripped 5 bases from V and 0 bases from J, with 16 bases between. The germline gives CDR1 SGHNT, CDR2 YENEEA. This CDR3 has 17 residues.

The V and J genes are TRBV19 and TRBJ1-4; possible D gene TRBD1, 5 bases. CDR3 length: 16 residues. Per the germline V gene, CDR1 is LNHDA and CDR2 is SQIVND (reference sequence). The V end was cut by 4 bases, the J end by 2 bases, with 14 bases between. The CDR3 coding sequence is TGTGCCAGTAGTAGCAGGGTGGCAGCTACTAATGAAAAACTGTTTTTT. Amino acids: CASSSRVAATNEKLFF. The full variable domain, in which reference TRBV19 and TRBJ1-4 provide the parts outside the CDR3, is DGGITQSPKYLFRKEGQNVTLSCEQNLNHDAMYWYRQDPGQGLRLIYYSQIVNDFQKGDIAEGYSVSREKKESFPLTVTSAQKNPTAFYLCASSSRVAATNEKLFFGSGTQLSVL.

This clone was picked up one time. The gene calls are TRBV7-2 and TRBJ2-1; a possible D gene is TRBD1 (6 bases). V was pared by 1 base and J by 2 bases, with 9 bases between. The CDR3 spans 15 residues. Germline V gene sequence: CDR1 SGHTA, CDR2 FQGNSA. The CDR3 bases are TGTGCCAGCAGCTTAGGACAGGCGGCCTACAATGAGCAGTTCTTC. The encoded protein is CASSLGQAAYNEQFF.

In this sample, this clone turned up once. This rearrangement joins TRBV24-1 to TRBJ2-3; D may be TRBD2 (5 bases). Germline V gene sequence: CDR1 KGHDR, CDR2 SFDVKD. The CDR3 sequence is 12 residues long. V dropped 4 bases and J dropped 11 bases, with 12 bases sitting between them. DNA of the CDR3: TGTGCCACCAGTGAAGTGGACTCGTTGCAGTATTTT. Residues: CATSEVDSLQYF.

The chain employs TRBV5-1 and TRBJ1-1; 10 bases map to TRBD1. The CDR3 length is 15 residues. The junction had 11 bases not matched to a gene; V was cut back by 7 bases and J by 5 bases. Germline V gene sequence: CDR1 SGHRS, CDR2 YFSETQ. The CDR3 region has the DNA TGCGCCAGCTGCCAGGAGGGACAGGGGCGAACTGAAGCTTTCTTT. Encoded protein: CASCQEGQGRTEAFF.

This clone was recorded a few times. V and J are TRBV5-1 and TRBJ2-5, with 10 positions matching TRBD2. This CDR3 has 15 residues. V was clipped by 5 bases and J by 4 bases; unmatched bases: 8. Germline-derived CDR1 and CDR2 are SGHRS and YFSETQ. CDR3 protein: CASRMEPSGGETQYF. CDR3 DNA sequence: TGCGCCAGCAGGATGGAGCCTAGCGGGGGAGAGACCCAGTACTTC.

DNA of the CDR3: TGTGCCAGCAGCCAGCTTGAACGGGTTGTTACCGGCTACACCTTC. Protein product: CASSQLERVVTGYTF. The V call is TRBV5-6, the J call TRBJ1-2; D is unresolved. Germline V gives CDR1 SGHDT, CDR2 YYEEEE. Trimming left V 4 bases short and J 8 bases short, with 21 bases between. The CDR3 sequence is 15 residues long. The full variable domain, its missing parts supplied by reference TRBV5-6 and TRBJ1-2, is DAGVTQSPTHLIKTRGQQVTLRCSPKSGHDTVSWYQQALGQGPQFIFQYYEEEERQRGNFPDRFSGHQFPNYSSELNVNALLLGDSALYLCASSQLERVVTGYTFGSGTRLTVV.

The rearrangement joins TRBV18 to TRBJ1-2; 9 bases match TRBD1. The CDR3 loop spans 17 amino acids. Trimming at V came to 4 bases and at J to 4 bases, leaving 13 bases not matched to a gene. Looked up from germline, CDR1 is KGHSH and CDR2 is LQKENI. The CDR3 coding sequence is TGTGCCAGCTCACGGTCTTCGGGGGACAGGGTTTTCTATGGCTACACCTTC. As protein: CASSRSSGDRVFYGYTF.

The genes are TRBV5-1 and TRBJ2-3; 8 bases align to TRBD1. The CDR3 is 15 amino acids. Losses at the gene ends were 4 bases for V and 0 bases for J; bases not matched to a gene: 4. Germline lookup yields CDR1 SGHRS and CDR2 YFSETQ. The DNA of the CDR3 is TGCGCCAGCAGCACGGACAGGGTTAGCACAGATACGCAGTATTTT. Translating gives CASSTDRVSTDTQYF. Full variable domain (rest looked up from reference TRBV5-1 and TRBJ2-3): KAGVTQTPRYLIKTRGQQVTLSCSPISGHRSVSWYQQTPGQGLQFLFEYFSETQRNKGNFPGRFSGRQFSNSRSEMNVSTLELGDSALYLCASSTDRVSTDTQYFGPGTRLTVL.

This clone turned up a few times. The chain uses TRBV7-2 and TRBJ2-3, with 11 bases that match TRBD2. J gave up 4 bases and V 3 bases, and 6 bases lay outside the gene matches. CDR3 size: 16 residues. Germline V gene data show CDR1 as SGHTA and CDR2 as FQGNSA. The CDR3 loop is CASSLLAGGSADTQYF. The CDR3 DNA sequence: TGTGCCAGCAGCTTGCTAGCGGGAGGCAGCGCAGATACGCAGTATTTT.

The CDR3 loop reads CASSYPDRGYNEQFF. The CDR3 DNA follows: TGTGCCAGCAGCTACCCGGACAGGGGCTACAATGAGCAGTTCTTC. The rearrangement uses TRBV7-9 and TRBJ2-1; 9 positions match TRBD1. The length of the CDR3 is 15 residues. V lost 4 bases and J lost 3; bases outside the gene matches: 4. The germline CDR1 and CDR2 sequences are SEHNR and FQNEAQ (reference sequence).

The chain couples TRBV9 to TRBJ1-3; D unresolved. V lost 7 bases, J lost 0 bases, and 14 bases lay in between. The CDR3 length is 15 residues. Germline V gene data show CDR1 as SGDLS and CDR2 as YYNGEE. CDR3 coding DNA: TGTGCCAGCGACCGCGGGGATAACTCTGGAAACACCATATATTTT. Translation gives CASDRGDNSGNTIYF.

The CDR3 DNA is TGTGCCAGCAGTTACTCATCAGGGAACATTCAGTACTTC. Its protein product is CASSYSSGNIQYF. The chain has TRBV6-5 and TRBJ2-4; perhaps TRBD1 as D (5 bases). CDR3 length: 13 residues. The germline gives CDR1 MNHEY, CDR2 SVGAGI. With 0 bases removed from V and 7 bases from J, the gap between germline ends came to 7 bases.

The chain has TRBV28 and TRBJ1-2; D is uncertain. CDR3 length equals 13 residues. CDR1 is MDHEN and CDR2 is SYDVKM in the germline V gene. V was cut by 3 bases and J by 4 bases, with 9 bases left in between. CDR3 amino acids: CASSLSAIYGYTF. DNA of the CDR3: TGTGCCAGCAGTTTGTCAGCGATCTATGGCTACACCTTC.

This chain links TRBV3-1 (or the pseudogene TRBV3-2) with TRBJ1-2; 12 nucleotides match TRBD1. Germline loops: CDR1 LGHDT, CDR2 YNNKEL (reference sequence). The length of the CDR3 is 16 residues. V was clipped by 6 bases and J by 4 bases; unmatched bases: 9. The CDR3 bases are TGTGCCAGCAGTCCGGGACAGGGGGCGCTTCGCTATGGCTACACCTTC. This encodes CASSPGQGALRYGYTF.

The V call is TRBV7-6, the J call TRBJ1-1; 7 nucleotides line up with TRBD1. This CDR3 spans 17 amino acids. The germline V gene encodes CDR1 SGHVS and CDR2 FNYEAQ. J gave up 0 bases and V 6 bases, and 13 bases lay outside the gene matches. This CDR3 reads CASSRLPPGQMNTEAFF. Written as DNA, the CDR3 is TGTGCCAGCAGTCGACTCCCTCCGGGACAGATGAACACTGAAGCTTTCTTT.

J is TRBJ2-3 and V is TRBV11-3, with D possibly being TRBD2 (6 bases). This CDR3 contains 13 residues. Per the germline V gene, CDR1 is SGHNT and CDR2 is YENEEA. Trimming pared 5 bases from V and 6 bases from J, leaving 12 bases between. The CDR3 nucleotides read TGTGCCAGCAGCACACCTCTAGCGGATACGCAGTATTTT. Translated, it gives CASSTPLADTQYF.

This clone occurred once. The chain employs TRBV4-3 and TRBJ2-1; D is perhaps TRBD2 (6 bases). The V end lost 1 base, the J end lost 8 bases, and 9 bases lay between the germline ends. The CDR3 consists of 13 residues. CDR1 and CDR2 (germline): LGHNA, YSLEER. CDR3 nucleotide sequence: TGCGCCAGCAGCCAAGCGGGAGAGGATGAGCAGTTCTTC. Its protein is CASSQAGEDEQFF.

This chain connects TRBV6-5 to TRBJ2-7, with D maybe TRBD2 (6 bases). Germline V gives CDR1 MNHEY, CDR2 SVGAGI. V shed 5 bases and J shed 0 bases, with 11 bases lying between them. The CDR3 spans 14 residues. The CDR3 loop reads CASSMAGNSYEQYF. The DNA for the CDR3 is TGTGCCAGCAGTATGGCGGGAAACTCCTACGAGCAGTACTTC.

The V and J genes are TRBV24-1 and TRBJ2-2; 10 nucleotides align to TRBD2. The CDR3 consists of 15 residues. Per the germline V gene, CDR1 is KGHDR and CDR2 is SFDVKD. The ends lost 9 bases at V and 7 bases at J; junction bases unmatched: 10. CDR3 in DNA: TGTGCCACCGGGGCTAGCGGGAGTAGAGTCGGGGAGCTGTTTTTT. This codes for CATGASGSRVGELFF.

The chain is built from TRBV3-1 (or the pseudogene TRBV3-2) and TRBJ2-7; TRBD2 aligns across 12 bases. The CDR3 extends over 19 amino acids. CDR1 is LGHDT, CDR2 YNNKEL, per germline (reference sequence). Trimming took 5 bases from V and 7 from J; bases not matched to a gene: 21. In DNA, the CDR3 is TGTGCCAGCAGCACGCGTGGGCTAGCGGGAGGGCCTCGGGTGAGAGAGCAGTACTTC. Its translation: CASSTRGLAGGPRVREQYF.

The CDR3 sequence is CASSYWDRENEQYF. CDR3 coding DNA: TGTGCCAGCAGTTACTGGGACAGGGAAAACGAGCAGTACTTC. The V call is TRBV6-2 or TRBV6-3, the J call TRBJ2-7; 9 bases line up with TRBD1. Trimming removed 1 base from V and 5 bases from J; junction bases left unmatched: 3. The CDR3 contains 14 residues. Germline assignment: CDR1 MNHEY and CDR2 SVGEGT.

The chain uses TRBV7-8 and TRBJ1-2; a possible D gene is TRBD1 (6 bases). This CDR3 is 13 amino acids long. Between the trimmed V and J ends, which lost 4 bases and 5 bases, there was a span of 11 bases. Germline V gene sequence: CDR1 SGHVS, CDR2 FQNEAQ. The CDR3 loop reads CASSSQGRYGYTF. CDR3 coding DNA: TGTGCCAGCAGCTCACAGGGTCGGTATGGCTACACCTTC.